This T cell receptor beta chain was captured in a study of blood T cell repertoires in COVID-19. V dropped 10 bases and J dropped 4 bases, with 17 bases sitting between them. CDR1 and CDR2 (germline): MNHEY, SVGAGI. The CDR3 is 14 residues long. Original handling: Amplification with reference gene primers provided the estimates of nucleated cell counts. Using immunoSEQ multiplex PCR, the repertoire was profiled, and TCRdb retains in-frame clones only, with some absent. The DNA gave D and trimming, while V, J and clone size come from that table. The data show about 49,000 clones, approximately 82% seen once.

The source of this sequence is a human donor in a cohort sampled during active COVID-19. This sequence joins TRBV6-5 and TRBJ1-5; D is ambiguous. The sequenced sample was peripheral blood. The CDR3 protein is CATRVGGGNQPQHF. Written as DNA, the CDR3 is TGTGCCACCCGGGTCGGTGGAGGTAATCAGCCCCAGCATTTT.